This entry concerns a single TCR beta chain. The antigen is undetermined. The CDR3 is 16 amino acids. The sample originates from a study of T cells expressing NK-cell markers. About the study: Just one sequenced donor of eight was HCMV-seronegative, while seven were seropositive.

The study's findings and limits: NKG2C+ dominant clonotypes from over five donors made up roughly 1.0-7.0% of CD8+ T cells.

In generating TCR beta cDNA, 5'RACE template switching with UMIs was used. No DNA is given; TCRdb re-called the 5' RACE reads and lists each CDR3 protein once. Across almost 450,000 distinct CDR3 sequences, the top ten clones capture about 7.3% of the sample. The genes are TRBV12-3 or TRBV12-4 and TRBJ2-5; the TRBD1 assignment by TCRdb is unverifiable without DNA. The specimen was blood T cells: a sorted CD56 or NKG2C T cell subset, CD4+ or CD8+ T cells, or bulk PBMC T cells (not recorded which). The receptor was derived from a woman between 18 and 70 years old in good health. CDR3 sequence reads: CASSLFGQGAQETQYF.